The rows below give T cell receptor beta chains drawn from one sample of a study of vaccination and CD4 T cells after COVID-19. These receptors lack a known antigen. TCRdb used MiXCR to reprocess the PCR reads, holding one entry per CDR3 protein. The sample contains 9,500 to 12,000 distinct CDR3 sequences, around 23% of which appear only once. The sample here was CD4+ T cells from blood, cultured in vitro, taken after SARS-CoV-2 vaccination. The receptor source for this set is a human donor who had recovered from COVID-19. The CDR3 runs from the conserved cysteine through the conserved F or W. Each record gives: clone size, V gene, D gene, J gene, CDR3 DNA, CDR3 protein. D genes are given only for firm matches. Some rows have no size entry. The others give once, few or many, or a class for an expanded clone.

>few|TRBV15|TRBD2|TRBJ2-1
TGTGCCACCAGCAGAGGTTCTACGACTAGCGGGAGCGGGATTGAGCAGTTCTTC
CATSRGSTTSGSGIEQFF
>.|TRBV7-2|.|TRBJ2-7
TGTGCCAGCAGCTCACGGGACAGCTTTAGGTCGGTCGGGACTAGAGGGGGTTACGAGCAGTACTTC
CASSSRDSFRSVGTRGGYEQYF
>few|TRBV12-1|.|TRBJ1-1
TGTGCCAGCAGCGGCTGGACGGTGAACACTGAAGCTTTCTTT
CASSGWTVNTEAFF
>once|TRBV29-1|TRBD1|TRBJ1-2
TGCAGCGTTGAGGACAGGGGGCGTGGCAGAAACTATGGCTACACCTTC
CSVEDRGRGRNYGYTF
>large|TRBV20-1|TRBD1|TRBJ1-5
TGCAGTGCTAGAGTGGCGACAGGGGGCGGTCAGCCCCAGCATTTT
CSARVATGGGQPQHF
>.|TRBV19|TRBD1|TRBJ2-7
TGTGCCAGCTCGCCGGGACAGGGGTACAACGAGCAGTACTTC
CASSPGQGYNEQYF
>few|TRBV20-1|TRBD2|TRBJ2-1
TGCAGTGCTAGACCGACTACCGGGGGGGATGAGCAGTTCTTC
CSARPTTGGDEQFF
>.|TRBV24-1|TRBD1|TRBJ1-5
TGTGCCACCAGTGACACCCGCCGGGGACAGGGTAATCAGCCCCAGCATTTT
CATSDTRRGQGNQPQHF
>.|TRBV20-1|.|TRBJ2-2
TGCAGTGCTAGTACCGGGCAGGGGAGGGCCGGGGAGCTGTTTTTT
CSASTGQGRAGELFF
>.|TRBV28|.|TRBJ2-7
TGTGCCAGCTTTCCACAGGGAGATTCCTACGAGCAGTACTTC
CASFPQGDSYEQYF
>medium-sized|TRBV20-1|.|TRBJ2-1
TGCAGTGCTAGGCCCATATACAATGAGCAGTTCTTC
CSARPIYNEQFF
>few|TRBV6-1|TRBD2|TRBJ2-1
TGTGCCAGCACCCCGGGACTAGCGTACAATGAGCAGTTCTTC
CASTPGLAYNEQFF
>.|TRBV7-9|TRBD1|TRBJ2-7
TGTGCCAGCAGTGAAAACAGGGGGATTTCCTACGAGCAGTACTTC
CASSENRGISYEQYF
>.|TRBV12-1|.|TRBJ2-7
TGTGCCAGCTCGGGGGAGCAGTACTTC
CASSGEQYF
>.|TRBV20-1|TRBD2|TRBJ2-3
TGCAGTGCTCAAGAATCCCGACTAGCCTTGACAGATACGCAGTATTTT
CSAQESRLALTDTQYF
>few|TRBV6-1|TRBD1|TRBJ1-6
TGTGCCAGCAGTGAATCCTGGACAGGGCGAAATTCACCCCTCCACTTT
CASSESWTGRNSPLHF
>.|TRBV21-1|.|TRBJ2-7
TGTGCCAGCACCTTGACTAGCGATACCTACGAGCAGTACTTC
CASTLTSDTYEQYF
>.|TRBV20-1|.|TRBJ1-5
TGCAGTGCTATAAAAGGGAATCAGCCCCAGCATTTT
CSAIKGNQPQHF
>.|TRBV6-1|.|TRBJ1-1
TGTGCCAGCAGACACGGGGGCTCTGCTGAAGCTTTCTTT
CASRHGGSAEAFF
>medium-sized|TRBV24-1|TRBD2|TRBJ2-7
TGTGCCACCAGTCCCGCTACTAGCGGGAGTTACGAGCAGTACTTC
CATSPATSGSYEQYF
>few|TRBV28|.|TRBJ2-7
TGTGCCAGCAGTGAATCCGGGACGGACTCCTACGAGCAGTACTTC
CASSESGTDSYEQYF
>few|TRBV7-2|TRBD2|TRBJ2-1
TGTGCCAGCAGCTTAGGTGCGGGGGGGTTCTACAATGAGCAGTTCTTC
CASSLGAGGFYNEQFF
>.|TRBV11-3|.|TRBJ1-1
TGTGCCAGCAGCCTCAACTCTGGGGGTACTGAAGCTTTCTTT
CASSLNSGGTEAFF
>medium-sized|TRBV20-1|TRBD2|TRBJ2-5
TGCAGTGCTAGAGATTTACGCCTAGCGGAAGAGACCCAGTACTTC
CSARDLRLAEETQYF
>.|TRBV20-1|.|TRBJ2-7
TGCAGTGCTAGAGGACAGAGCCTCCTCTCCTACGAGCAGTACTTC
CSARGQSLLSYEQYF
>.|TRBV7-8|.|TRBJ2-2
TGTGCCAGCAGCTTGGGGACGTGGTCGGTGTTTTTT
CASSLGTWSVFF
>few|TRBV7-9|.|TRBJ1-2
TGTGCCAGCAGCTTATCGAATTGGTACGGCTACACCTTC
CASSLSNWYGYTF
>.|TRBV7-9|TRBD1|TRBJ1-2
TGTGCCAGCAGCTCCCGGGACAGGCTAAACTATGGCTACACCTTC
CASSSRDRLNYGYTF
>few|TRBV4-1|.|TRBJ1-3
TGCGCCAGCAGTCAAAATACTGGAAACACCATATATTTT
CASSQNTGNTIYF
>.|TRBV5-1|.|TRBJ2-7
TGCGCCAGCAGCTTGGCCCCATCGGGGAACGAGCAGTACTTC
CASSLAPSGNEQYF
>.|TRBV24-1|TRBD1|TRBJ2-1
TGTGCCACCAGTCTGACAGGGGGCCCTTATGGCAATGAGCAGTTCTTC
CATSLTGGPYGNEQFF
>few|TRBV20-1|TRBD1|TRBJ1-2
TGCAGTGCTGCTCGACAGGGGGCCTACTATGGCTACACCTTC
CSAARQGAYYGYTF
>medium-sized|TRBV20-1|TRBD1|TRBJ1-5
TGCAGTGCTAGATGGGGACAGGGTGATCAGCCCCAGCATTTT
CSARWGQGDQPQHF
>.|TRBV20-1|.|TRBJ2-5
TGCAGCCAAAGGACACGCCCGCAGGGGGAGACCCAGTACTTC
CSQRTRPQGETQYF
>.|TRBV6-1|.|TRBJ1-2
TGTGCCAGCAGTCCCAGGACAGACGGCTACACCTTC
CASSPRTDGYTF
>few|TRBV10-3|.|TRBJ2-5
TGTGCCATCAGTGACTCTCCGTCCGAGACCCAGTACTTC
CAISDSPSETQYF
>medium-sized|TRBV20-1|.|TRBJ2-5
TGCAGTGCTAGAGTGTCGGAGACCCAGTACTTC
CSARVSETQYF
>.|TRBV11-3|.|TRBJ2-7
TGTGCCAGCGGGGCAGGGGATACCTACGAGCAGTACTTC
CASGAGDTYEQYF
>.|TRBV29-1|TRBD2|TRBJ2-1
TGCAGCGTTGAAGATGCTAGCGGCCCCTACAATGAGCAGTTCTTC
CSVEDASGPYNEQFF
>few|TRBV1|.|TRBJ1-2
TGCACCAGCAGCCATCAGTGTCCGGCAGGGTATGGCTACACCTTC
CTSSHQCPAGYGYTF
>few|TRBV7-9|.|TRBJ2-3
TGTGCCAGCAGCTTAGCCGGGATTAGCACAGATACGCAGTATTTT
CASSLAGISTDTQYF
>medium-sized|TRBV6-5|TRBD2|TRBJ2-7
TGTGCCAGCAGTTTCGGACTAGCGGGCTACGAGCAGTACTTC
CASSFGLAGYEQYF
>few|TRBV28|.|TRBJ2-7
TGTGCCAGCACCCCAGGCCCTACGAGAAACTCCTACGAGCAGTACTTC
CASTPGPTRNSYEQYF
>few|TRBV6-2/TRBV6-3|.|TRBJ1-5
TGTGCCAGCAGACAGGGCTGGGCCAATCAGCCCCAGCATTTT
CASRQGWANQPQHF
>medium-sized|TRBV7-2|TRBD2|TRBJ2-7
TGTGCCAGCAGCTTAGCGGTGGGAGGGCCTTACGAGCAGTACTTC
CASSLAVGGPYEQYF
>.|TRBV10-3|.|TRBJ2-6
TGTGCCATCAGTGGCCGAACTGGAACCTCTGGGGCCAACGTCCTGACTTTC
CAISGRTGTSGANVLTF
>.|TRBV6-1|.|TRBJ1-2
TGTGCCAGCACTAAAACCGGGACGGGAACTTATGGCTACACCTTC
CASTKTGTGTYGYTF
>.|TRBV19|.|TRBJ2-1
TGTGCCAGTAGTATAGATGGCGGGGATGAGCAGTTCTTC
CASSIDGGDEQFF
>few|TRBV20-1|.|TRBJ2-6
TGCAGTGCTAGGAAGCCAGGGGCTACGGGGGCCAACGTCCTGACTTTC
CSARKPGATGANVLTF
>large|TRBV7-2|.|TRBJ2-5
TGTGCCAGCAGCTTAGCCGCCGGGGCAGAGGAGACCCAGTACTTC
CASSLAAGAEETQYF
>few|TRBV28|.|TRBJ1-5
TGTGCCAGCAGCCTGACGACACTTGGCAATCAGCCCCAGCATTTT
CASSLTTLGNQPQHF
>.|TRBV7-3|.|TRBJ2-7
TGTGCCAGCAGCTTGGGTCCAGGAACCTACGAGCAGTACTTC
CASSLGPGTYEQYF
>few|TRBV19|.|TRBJ2-7
TGTGCCAGTAGTATGGAGAGGTTCCACGAGCAGTACTTC
CASSMERFHEQYF
>once|TRBV6-4|TRBD2|TRBJ2-3
TGTGCCAGCAGTGAGGGGCGGGAGGCCACAGATACGCAGTATTTT
CASSEGREATDTQYF
>.|TRBV18|TRBD2|TRBJ2-7
TGTGCCAGCTCACGTGGGACTAGCGGGCTCTACGAGCAGTACTTC
CASSRGTSGLYEQYF
>.|TRBV6-1|.|TRBJ1-2
TGTGCCAGCAGTACTTGGGGAGGGACTAACTATGGCTACACCTTC
CASSTWGGTNYGYTF
>.|TRBV7-2|TRBD1|TRBJ2-1
TGTGCCAGCAGCCAATACAGGGGGCTTACCTACAATGAGCAGTTCTTC
CASSQYRGLTYNEQFF
>few|TRBV6-1|TRBD2|TRBJ2-3
TGTGCCAGCAGTGAACTAGCGGGGGGCCAGGCCACGCAGTATTTT
CASSELAGGQATQYF
>few|TRBV28|TRBD2|TRBJ2-1
TGTGCCAGCAGCTGGACTAGCGGGAGTCACAATGAGCAGTTCTTC
CASSWTSGSHNEQFF
>.|TRBV11-2|.|TRBJ2-5
TGTGCCAGCAGCGCAAGCGGCCAAGAGACCCAGTACTTC
CASSASGQETQYF